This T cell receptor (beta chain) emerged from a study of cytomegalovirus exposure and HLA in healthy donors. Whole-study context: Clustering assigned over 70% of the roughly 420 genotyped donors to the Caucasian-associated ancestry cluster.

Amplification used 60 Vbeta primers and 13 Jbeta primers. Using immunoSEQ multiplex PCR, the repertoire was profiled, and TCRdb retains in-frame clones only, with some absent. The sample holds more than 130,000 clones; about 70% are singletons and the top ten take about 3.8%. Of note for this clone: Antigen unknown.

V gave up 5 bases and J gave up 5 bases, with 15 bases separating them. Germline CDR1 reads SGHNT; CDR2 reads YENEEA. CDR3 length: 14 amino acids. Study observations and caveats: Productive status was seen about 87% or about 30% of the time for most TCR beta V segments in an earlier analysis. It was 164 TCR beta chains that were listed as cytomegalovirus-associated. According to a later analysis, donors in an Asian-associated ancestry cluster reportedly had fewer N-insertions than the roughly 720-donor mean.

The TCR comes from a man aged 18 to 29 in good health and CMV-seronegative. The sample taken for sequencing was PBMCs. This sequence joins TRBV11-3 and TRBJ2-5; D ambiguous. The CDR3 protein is CASSQPGSVETQYF. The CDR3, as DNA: TGTGCCAGCAGCCAGCCCGGGTCCGTGGAGACCCAGTACTTC.